The 30 T cell receptor beta chains presented below share a single source sample, sequenced in a study of blood T cell repertoires in COVID-19. The assay was immunoSEQ multiplex PCR, and TCRdb's table has in-frame clones only and misses some. This table has 65,000 or so clones, over 75% appearing once. Sequenced sample: peripheral blood. These receptors all stem from a man aged 50-60 years with active COVID-19.

CDR3 in DNA: TGTGCCAGCAGGCCCCACGGAGGGGGCACAGATACGCAGTATTTT. The encoded protein is CASRPHGGGTDTQYF. This chain connects TRBV28 to TRBJ2-3; tentative D call: TRBD2 (6 bases). CDR1 is MDHEN, CDR2 SYDVKM, per germline. The CDR3 is 15 residues long. V shed 6 bases and J shed 1 base, with 14 bases lying between them.

This clone was seen just once. The V gene is TRBV7-6, the J gene TRBJ2-5; possible D gene TRBD2, 6 bases. V was pared by 2 bases and J by 5 bases, with 15 bases between. Germline values: CDR1 SGHVS, CDR2 FNYEAQ. The CDR3 extends over 15 amino acids. This CDR3 is CASSLIGSGRETQYF. The DNA of the CDR3 is TGTGCCAGCAGCTTAATTGGAAGCGGGCGGGAGACCCAGTACTTC.

V is TRBV2 and J is TRBJ2-5; D is ambiguous. The germline V and J ends were trimmed by 7 bases and 1 base, with 19 bases remaining between them. The CDR3 extends over 16 amino acids. Germline V gene sequence: CDR1 SNHLY, CDR2 FYNNEI. CDR3 in amino acids: CASTFQGEFFQETQYF. Written as DNA, the CDR3 is TGTGCCAGCACTTTTCAAGGAGAGTTCTTCCAAGAGACCCAGTACTTC.

The chain joins TRBV29-1 to TRBJ2-1; 10 nucleotides match TRBD2. The CDR3 sequence is 12 residues long. The germline gives CDR1 SQVTM, CDR2 ANQGSEA. V shed 7 bases, J shed 9 bases, and the junction held 6 bases outside the gene matches. For the CDR3, the DNA is TGCAGCGCCGGACTAGCGGAAGGTGAGCAGTTCTTC. It is translated as CSAGLAEGEQFF.

This clone appeared once. The chain carries TRBV11-2 and TRBJ2-1; 15 bases match TRBD2. The CDR3 covers 16 residues. Germline V CDR1 and CDR2: SGHAT, FQNNGV. The junction had 12 bases not matched to a gene; V was cut back by 9 bases and J by 9 bases. The CDR3 is CASGLAGGPGVSEQFF. Here the CDR3 DNA reads TGTGCCAGTGGACTAGCGGGGGGGCCAGGCGTCAGTGAGCAGTTCTTC.

The chain recombines TRBV5-1 with TRBJ2-7; 7 bases are a match to TRBD1. V was clipped by 4 bases and J by 5 bases; unmatched bases: 12. The CDR3 contains 15 residues. CDR1 is SGHRS, CDR2 YFSETQ, per germline. This CDR3 is CASSPGPTGIHEQYF. CDR3 DNA sequence: TGCGCCAGCAGCCCTGGCCCGACAGGGATCCACGAGCAGTACTTC.

This chain links TRBV7-2 with TRBJ1-3; D unresolved. The CDR3 loop spans 17 amino acids. The germline gives CDR1 SGHTA, CDR2 FQGNSA. V shed 1 base and J shed 0 bases, with 13 bases lying between them. The CDR3 sequence: CASSLEGRGNSGNTIYF. The DNA for the CDR3 is TGTGCCAGCAGCTTAGAGGGTCGAGGGAACTCTGGAAACACCATATATTTT.

This clone was detected once. This chain uses TRBV3-1 (or the pseudogene TRBV3-2) with TRBJ2-5; perhaps TRBD2 as D (5 bases). Trimming took off 1 base at V and 5 bases at J, with 8 bases between the two ends. The CDR3 contains 13 residues. The germline CDR1 and CDR2 sequences are LGHDT and YNNKEL (reference sequence). CDR3 residues: CASSQAPGETQYF. CDR3 DNA sequence: TGTGCCAGCAGCCAAGCCCCGGGGGAGACCCAGTACTTC.

The chain carries TRBV18 and TRBJ2-3, with 16 bases fitting TRBD2. The CDR3 length is 16 residues. Germline V gene data show CDR1 as KGHSH and CDR2 as LQKENI. The trim removed 3 bases at V and 10 bases at J, leaving 7 bases unmatched. In nucleotides, the CDR3 is TGTGCCAGCTCACCCGGCTCGGGGACTAGCGGGAGGGCGCAGTATTTT. Protein sequence: CASSPGSGTSGRAQYF.

The sample holds one count of this clone. V gene TRBV5-4 combines with J gene TRBJ2-1, with 10 bases identical to TRBD1. The germline V gene encodes CDR1 SGHNT and CDR2 YYREEE (reference sequence). V dropped 4 bases and J dropped 7; count of bases not matched to a gene: 8. The CDR3 extends over 15 amino acids. The DNA of the CDR3 is TGTGCCAGCAGCACCACGGGACAGGGGTGGAATGAGCAGTTCTTC. Translated: CASSTTGQGWNEQFF.

The chain employs TRBV11-2 and TRBJ1-5; maybe TRBD1 (6 bases). Trimming pared 5 bases from V and 5 bases from J, leaving 16 bases between. CDR3 length equals 15 residues. The germline gives CDR1 SGHAT, CDR2 FQNNGV. The CDR3 sequence is CASSLTGTPYQPQHF. In DNA form, the CDR3 reads TGTGCCAGCAGCCTCACCGGGACACCGTATCAGCCCCAGCATTTT.

The V gene is TRBV2, the J gene TRBJ2-7, with D possibly matching TRBD2 (5 bases). This CDR3 has 11 amino acids. Germline V gene lookup returns CDR1 SNHLY and CDR2 FYNNEI. V shed 11 bases and J shed 5 bases, with 13 bases lying between them. This CDR3 is CAGSEWDEQYF. The CDR3, as DNA: TGTGCCGGTAGCGAATGGGACGAGCAGTACTTC.

The genes are TRBV5-1 and TRBJ2-7, with a possible D match to TRBD2 (7 bases). V shed 1 base and J shed 5 bases, with 13 bases lying between them. CDR3 length: 14 residues. CDR1 and CDR2 from the germline V gene are SGHRS and YFSETQ. The CDR3 loop is CASSLLRGRDEQYF. The CDR3 DNA sequence: TGCGCCAGCAGCTTGCTGCGGGGGCGGGACGAGCAGTACTTC.

The CDR3 DNA is TGCGCCAGCAGCCAAGGGGACACCTCCTATAATTCACCCCTCCACTTT. Translated, it gives CASSQGDTSYNSPLHF. The chain combines TRBV4-3 with TRBJ1-6; tentative D call: TRBD1 (6 bases). The CDR3 length is 16 residues. The V end was cut by 1 base, the J end by 0 bases, with 7 bases between. CDR1 and CDR2 from the germline V gene are LGHNA and YSLEER.

This rearrangement joins TRBV7-9 to TRBJ1-5, with 9 nucleotides matching TRBD1. J was trimmed by 4 bases and V by 5 bases; bases with no gene match: 6. CDR1 and CDR2 from the germline V gene are SEHNR and FQNEAQ (reference sequence). There are 15 residues in the CDR3. DNA for the CDR3: TGTGCCAGCAGCCCAGGGACAGGGTATAATCAGCCCCAGCATTTT. Translated: CASSPGTGYNQPQHF.

Concerning this clone itself: Other DNA sequences of this sample code for an identical CDR3. This chain connects TRBV7-2 to TRBJ2-2; weak D call: TRBD1 (5 bases). The ends were cut back, 5 bases at V and 1 base at J, with 8 bases in the middle. CDR1 and CDR2 (germline): SGHTA, FQGNSA. The CDR3 runs to 14 residues. CDR3 DNA: TGTGCCAGCAGCCCAGGGTTGAACACCGGGGAGCTGTTTTTT. Translation: CASSPGLNTGELFF.

The chain has TRBV21-1 and TRBJ2-7; the DNA was not compared with TRBD2, the D call given in the table. TRBV21-1 is assigned pseudogene status. This CDR3 is 16 amino acids long. The CDR3 DNA sequence: TGTGCCAGCAGCTTGAGGCCCCACCATTCCTCCTACGAGCAGTACTTC. Its protein product is CASSLRPHHSSYEQYF.

The rearrangement links TRBV7-2 to TRBJ2-1; D is perhaps TRBD2 (6 bases). The CDR3 extends over 18 amino acids. Looked up from germline, CDR1 is SGHTA and CDR2 is FQGNSA. Trimming removed 5 bases from V and 4 bases from J, with 24 bases in between. The CDR3 region is CASSPWSGGEPSYNEQFF. CDR3 DNA: TGTGCCAGCAGCCCATGGAGTGGCGGGGAGCCTTCATACAATGAGCAGTTCTTC.

The V and J genes are TRBV19 and TRBJ1-2; 8 bases fit TRBD1. Germline trimming cut 5 bases from V and 2 bases from J; bases unmatched to any gene: 7. Germline lookup yields CDR1 LNHDA and CDR2 SQIVND (reference sequence). This CDR3 region has 15 residues. As DNA, the CDR3 is TGTGCCAGTAGTGTCCCAGGGGGCGACAACTATGGCTACACCTTC. Encoded protein: CASSVPGGDNYGYTF.

V and J are TRBV4-1 and TRBJ2-3; 7 bases map to TRBD2. The CDR3 has 15 residues. CDR1 and CDR2 from the germline V gene are MGHRA and YSYEKL. Trimming at V came to 0 bases and at J to 5 bases, leaving 5 bases not matched to a gene. Here the CDR3 reads CASSQERGERDTQYF. For the CDR3, the DNA is TGCGCCAGCAGCCAAGAACGGGGGGAAAGAGATACGCAGTATTTT.

The DNA of the CDR3 is TGCGCCAGCAGCTTGGAAGGGGACACCACCGCCTACGAGCAGTACTTC. Protein: CASSLEGDTTAYEQYF. The V gene is TRBV5-1, the J gene TRBJ2-7, with TRBD1 as a possible D gene (6 bases). Germline values: CDR1 SGHRS, CDR2 YFSETQ. Trimming left V 0 bases short and J 2 bases short, with 15 bases between. This CDR3 has 16 residues.

This clone was seen once. The rearrangement links TRBV11-1 to TRBJ1-1, with 7 bases fitting TRBD1. With V trimmed by 1 base and J by 10 bases, 15 bases remained unmatched. CDR1 is SGHAT, CDR2 FQDESV, per germline (reference sequence). The CDR3 has 16 amino acids. CDR3 sequence (DNA): TGTGCCAGCAGCTTAGACCTGACAGGGTGGAGTGAGTCAGCTTTCTTT. Protein: CASSLDLTGWSESAFF.

V usage is TRBV3-1 (or the pseudogene TRBV3-2) and J usage is TRBJ1-2, with D possibly matching TRBD1 (6 bases). CDR1 and CDR2 from the germline V gene are LGHDT and YNNKEL (reference sequence). The CDR3 runs 16 residues. Trimming shortened V by 4 bases and J by 4 bases, and 19 bases separated the two germline ends. The CDR3 sequence is CASSLGPLGGGYGYTF. DNA for the CDR3: TGTGCCAGCAGCCTGGGTCCTTTAGGGGGGGGCTATGGCTACACCTTC.

This chain connects TRBV7-8 to TRBJ2-1, with 8 nucleotides matching TRBD2. Germline V lookup: CDR1 SGHVS, CDR2 FQNEAQ. V was clipped by 5 bases and J by 5 bases; unmatched bases: 5. The CDR3 spans 14 residues. CDR3 sequence reads: CASSPRTSHNEQFF. Here the CDR3 DNA reads TGTGCCAGCAGCCCCCGGACTAGCCACAATGAGCAGTTCTTC.

The J gene is TRBJ2-3, the V gene TRBV3-1 (or the pseudogene TRBV3-2); D ambiguous. Germline lookup yields CDR1 LGHDT and CDR2 YNNKEL (reference sequence). This CDR3 is 15 amino acids long. V was clipped by 0 bases and J by 1 base, with 8 bases between them. The CDR3 sequence is CASSQDYIGTDTQYF. The DNA of the CDR3 is TGTGCCAGCAGCCAAGATTATATAGGCACAGATACGCAGTATTTT.

This rearrangement joins TRBV6-6 to TRBJ2-2, with D perhaps TRBD1 or TRBD2 (5 bases each). CDR3 length equals 17 residues. Germline V gives CDR1 MNHNY, CDR2 SVGAGI (reference sequence). Trimming took 6 bases from V and 4 from J, leaving 21 bases between them. CDR3: CASSRLTTDTATGELFF. The DNA of the CDR3 is TGTGCCAGCAGCCGACTAACGACAGATACTGCCACCGGGGAGCTGTTTTTT.

This clone appeared a few times. The chain carries TRBV2 and TRBJ2-2; a weak D match, TRBD2 (5 bases). Germline CDR1 is SNHLY and CDR2 is FYNNEI. The V and J ends lost 5 bases and 1 base respectively, with 8 bases between them. CDR3 length equals 14 residues. CDR3 region: CASSPSRNTGELFF. DNA for the CDR3: TGTGCCAGCAGTCCTAGCCGGAACACCGGGGAGCTGTTTTTT.

V gene TRBV10-1 combines with J gene TRBJ2-1, with 12 bases matching TRBD2. The CDR3 has 16 amino acids. V lost 0 bases and J lost 7; bases outside the gene matches: 4. Germline CDR1 and CDR2: WNHNN and SYGVQD (reference sequence). CDR3 loop: CASSESVGLAGNEQFF. CDR3 DNA: TGCGCCAGCAGTGAGTCGGTGGGACTAGCGGGTAATGAGCAGTTCTTC.

V usage is TRBV5-4 and J usage is TRBJ2-6, with D perhaps matching TRBD1 (5 bases). The V gene lost 7 bases and the J gene lost 0 bases, with 20 bases spanning the gap. Looked up from germline, CDR1 is SGHNT and CDR2 is YYREEE (reference sequence). This CDR3 is built from 18 residues. DNA for the CDR3: TGTGCCAGCTCCCAGGGTGGTGGCTGGTCCTCTGGGGCCAACGTCCTGACTTTC. Protein product: CASSQGGGWSSGANVLTF.

This chain joins TRBV6-5 and TRBJ2-1; tentatively, D is TRBD1 (5 bases). The CDR3 spans 15 residues. Germline V gene data show CDR1 as MNHEY and CDR2 as SVGAGI. The V and J ends lost 2 bases and 2 bases respectively, with 10 bases between them. CDR3 bases: TGTGCCAGCAGTTACGTTTCCAGGGCCTACAATGAGCAGTTCTTC. This translates into CASSYVSRAYNEQFF.